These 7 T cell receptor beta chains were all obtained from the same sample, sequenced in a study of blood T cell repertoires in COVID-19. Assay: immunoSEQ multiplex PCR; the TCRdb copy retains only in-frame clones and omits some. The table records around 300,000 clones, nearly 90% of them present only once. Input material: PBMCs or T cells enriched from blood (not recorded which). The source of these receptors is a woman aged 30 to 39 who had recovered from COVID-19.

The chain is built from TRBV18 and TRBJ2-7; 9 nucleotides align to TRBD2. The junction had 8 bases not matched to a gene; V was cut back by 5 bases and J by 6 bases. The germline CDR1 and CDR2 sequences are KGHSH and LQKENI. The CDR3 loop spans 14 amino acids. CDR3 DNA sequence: TGTGCCAGCTCAGTCACCGGGACTAGCTTCGAGCAGTACTTC. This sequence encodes CASSVTGTSFEQYF.

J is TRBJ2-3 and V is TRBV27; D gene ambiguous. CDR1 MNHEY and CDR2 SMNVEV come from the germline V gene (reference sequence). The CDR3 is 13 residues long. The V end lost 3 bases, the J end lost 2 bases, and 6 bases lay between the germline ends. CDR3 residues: CASSFGSTDTQYF. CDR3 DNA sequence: TGTGCCAGCAGTTTCGGGTCCACAGATACGCAGTATTTT.

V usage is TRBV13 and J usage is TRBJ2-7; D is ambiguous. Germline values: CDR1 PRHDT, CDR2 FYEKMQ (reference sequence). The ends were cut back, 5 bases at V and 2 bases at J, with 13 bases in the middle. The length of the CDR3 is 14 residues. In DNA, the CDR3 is TGTGCCAGCAGCCCTAGGTCCGCCGCCTACGAGCAGTACTTC. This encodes CASSPRSAAYEQYF.

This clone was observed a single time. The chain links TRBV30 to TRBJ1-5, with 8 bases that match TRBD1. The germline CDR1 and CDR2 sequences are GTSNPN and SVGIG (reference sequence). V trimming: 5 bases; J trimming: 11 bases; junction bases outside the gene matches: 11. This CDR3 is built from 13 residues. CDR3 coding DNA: TGTGCCTGGGGCACCAGGGGGCAGAGAGCCCAGCATTTT. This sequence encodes CAWGTRGQRAQHF.

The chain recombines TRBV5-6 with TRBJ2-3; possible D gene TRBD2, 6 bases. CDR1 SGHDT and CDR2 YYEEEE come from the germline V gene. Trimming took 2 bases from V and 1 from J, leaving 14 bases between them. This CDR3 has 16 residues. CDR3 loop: CASSFSGTRGTDTQYF. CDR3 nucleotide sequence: TGTGCCAGCAGCTTTTCCGGGACTCGCGGCACAGATACGCAGTATTTT.

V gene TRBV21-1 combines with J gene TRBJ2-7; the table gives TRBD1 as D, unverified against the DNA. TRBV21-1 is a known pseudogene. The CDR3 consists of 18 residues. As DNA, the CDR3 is TGTGCCAGCAGCAAATCCCCGACCCGTGGGACAGGGGTCCGCGAGCAGTACTTC. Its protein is CASSKSPTRGTGVREQYF.

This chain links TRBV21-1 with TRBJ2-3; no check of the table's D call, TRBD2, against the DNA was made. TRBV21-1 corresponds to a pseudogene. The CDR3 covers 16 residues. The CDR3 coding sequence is TGTGCCAGCAGCAAACTGGGCGGGGGAAGCACAGATACGCAGTATTTT. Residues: CASSKLGGGSTDTQYF.